This passage covers 14 T cell receptor beta chains from one sample sequenced in a study of identical twins. TCRdb re-analysed the 5' RACE reads in MiXCR, keeping a single row per CDR3 protein. The data show hundreds of thousands of distinct CDR3 sequences, 21% seen once. These sequences were also reported in another study, on T cells expressing NK-cell markers.

Sequencing used PBMCs. The receptors originated from a woman aged 18-29 years in good health.

The J gene is TRBJ1-1, the V gene TRBV5-1, with a possible D match to TRBD1 (5 bases). The CDR3 runs to 16 residues. Deletions cut 6 bases from V and 1 base from J, with 19 bases between. Germline V CDR1 and CDR2: SGHRS, YFSETQ. CDR3 region: CASKPGESFRNTEAFF. For the CDR3, the DNA is TGCGCCAGCAAACCGGGGGAGTCGTTTCGGAACACTGAAGCTTTCTTT.

This clonotype has just a few counts. The rearrangement joins TRBV4-2 to TRBJ2-3; 9 bases match TRBD2. V lost 3 bases, J lost 3 bases, and 7 bases stayed unmatched. CDR3 length equals 16 residues. Germline V gives CDR1 LGHNA, CDR2 YNFKEQ. CDR3 sequence reads: CASSQASGGWTDTQYF. CDR3 sequence (DNA): TGTGCCAGCAGCCAGGCGAGCGGGGGGTGGACAGATACGCAGTATTTT.

The sample holds a few counts of this clonotype. CDR3 bases: TGCGCCAGCAGTAAAGAACCGGGACAGACCTACGAGCAGTACTTC. Its translation: CASSKEPGQTYEQYF. V usage is TRBV5-1 and J usage is TRBJ2-7; 7 bases fit TRBD1. This CDR3 region has 15 residues. Losses at the gene ends were 5 bases for V and 2 bases for J; bases not matched to a gene: 10. Per germline, CDR1 SGHRS and CDR2 YFSETQ.

The chain links TRBV9 to TRBJ2-1; D not resolved. Trimming took 0 bases from V and 0 from J, leaving 13 bases between them. Germline lookup yields CDR1 SGDLS and CDR2 YYNGEE. CDR3 length equals 17 residues. The chain's CDR3 is CASSVDESGHSYNEQFF. Here the CDR3 DNA reads TGTGCCAGCAGCGTAGATGAGTCGGGCCACTCCTACAATGAGCAGTTCTTC.

As DNA, the CDR3 is TGTGCCAGCTCACCAGAGAGGGTCGATCAGCCCCAGCATTTT. Its protein product is CASSPERVDQPQHF. This rearrangement joins TRBV18 to TRBJ1-5, with D unclear. This CDR3 has 14 amino acids. V dropped 2 bases and J dropped 5 bases, with 10 bases sitting between them. Germline lookup yields CDR1 KGHSH and CDR2 LQKENI. The complete variable domain, with remaining parts taken from reference TRBV18 and TRBJ1-5, reads NAGVMQNPRHLVRRRGQEARLRCSPMKGHSHVYWYRQLPEEGLKFMVYLQKENIIDESGMPKERFSAEFPKEGPSILRIQQVVRGDSAAYFCASSPERVDQPQHFGDGTRLSIL.

The genes are TRBV5-1 and TRBJ2-3; 10 bases line up with TRBD2. The CDR3 length is 18 residues. The V and J ends lost 0 bases and 4 bases, in that order; junction bases with no gene match: 11. Germline V gene data show CDR1 as SGHRS and CDR2 as YFSETQ. The CDR3 protein is CASSLGNSGGPPPDTQYF. In DNA form, the CDR3 reads TGCGCCAGCAGCTTGGGAAATAGCGGGGGGCCCCCCCCAGATACGCAGTATTTT.

This clonotype was seen many times. This rearrangement joins TRBV20-1 to TRBJ2-7; TRBD1 aligns across 7 bases. Per the germline V gene, CDR1 is DFQATT and CDR2 is SNEGSKA (reference sequence). This CDR3 is 11 amino acids long. Trimming removed 5 bases from V and 6 bases from J; junction bases left unmatched: 4. The CDR3 bases are TGCAGTGCTTACAGGGGTCGCGAGCAGTACTTC. This codes for CSAYRGREQYF.

V and J are TRBV6-5 and TRBJ2-6; tentatively, D is TRBD2 (5 bases). This CDR3 contains 16 residues. Germline V lookup: CDR1 MNHEY, CDR2 SVGAGI. V lost 4 bases and J 2 bases, leaving 12 bases between the germline ends. The CDR3 nucleotides are TGTGCCAGCAGTTCCGGTGGGAGAACTGGGGCCAACGTCCTGACTTTC. Amino acid sequence: CASSSGGRTGANVLTF.

In this sample, this clonotype turned up many times. The chain is built from TRBV6-6 and TRBJ2-1; D is unclear. CDR3 length: 11 amino acids. Germline-derived CDR1 and CDR2 are MNHNY and SVGAGI (reference sequence). The V end was cut by 10 bases, the J end by 9 bases, with 13 bases between. CDR3 protein: CATRMLREQFF. CDR3 nucleotide sequence: TGTGCCACCCGGATGTTACGTGAGCAGTTCTTC.

This sequence joins TRBV20-1 and TRBJ2-4; 7 nucleotides align to TRBD1. Trimming removed 1 base from V and 1 base from J; junction bases left unmatched: 10. This CDR3 has 17 residues. The germline gives CDR1 DFQATT, CDR2 SNEGSKA (reference sequence). The CDR3 region is CSARGVSRDSAKNIQYF. The CDR3 nucleotides are TGCAGTGCTAGAGGCGTAAGCCGGGACAGCGCCAAAAACATTCAGTACTTC.

This sequence joins TRBV20-1 and TRBJ2-1; TRBD2 is a possible D gene (5 bases). The CDR3 has 14 residues. V was shortened by 0 bases and J by 5 bases, with 11 bases between the two germline ends. Germline V lookup: CDR1 DFQATT, CDR2 SNEGSKA (reference sequence). The CDR3 reads CSARDQDWNNEQFF. The CDR3 nucleotides read TGCAGTGCTAGAGACCAGGACTGGAACAATGAGCAGTTCTTC.

There are a few counts of this clonotype. The chain uses TRBV20-1 and TRBJ2-7, with D possibly being TRBD1 or TRBD2 (5 bases each). The germline V gene has CDR1 DFQATT and CDR2 SNEGSKA (reference sequence). V shed 3 bases and J shed 0 bases, with 12 bases lying between them. This CDR3 region has 14 residues. This CDR3 is CSARGTVTSYEQYF. Here the CDR3 DNA reads TGCAGTGCTAGGGGGACGGTGACCTCCTACGAGCAGTACTTC.

V and J are TRBV13 and TRBJ2-1; tentatively, D is TRBD1 (5 bases). The V gene lost 5 bases and the J gene lost 4 bases, with 9 bases spanning the gap. This CDR3 comprises 13 residues. Germline V gives CDR1 PRHDT, CDR2 FYEKMQ (reference sequence). The CDR3, as DNA: TGTGCCAGCAGCCACACAGGATACAATGAGCAGTTCTTC. This codes for CASSHTGYNEQFF. Complete variable domain (other parts from reference TRBV13 and TRBJ2-1): AAGVIQSPRHLIKEKRETATLKCYPIPRHDTVYWYQQGPGQDPQFLISFYEKMQSDKGSIPDRFSAQQFSDYHSELNMSSLELGDSALYFCASSHTGYNEQFFGPGTRLTVL.

This clonotype was seen a handful of times. The rearrangement uses TRBV5-1 and TRBJ1-4; TRBD1 is a possible D gene (5 bases). V was trimmed by 2 bases and J by 7 bases, leaving 12 bases between them. The CDR3 covers 14 residues. Looked up from germline, CDR1 is SGHRS and CDR2 is YFSETQ. The CDR3, as DNA: TGCGCCAGCAGCTTTTCAGGGAGGGGTGAAAAACTGTTTTTT. It specifies CASSFSGRGEKLFF. The full variable domain, rest sourced from reference TRBV5-1 and TRBJ1-4, is KAGVTQTPRYLIKTRGQQVTLSCSPISGHRSVSWYQQTPGQGLQFLFEYFSETQRNKGNFPGRFSGRQFSNSRSEMNVSTLELGDSALYLCASSFSGRGEKLFFGSGTQLSVL.